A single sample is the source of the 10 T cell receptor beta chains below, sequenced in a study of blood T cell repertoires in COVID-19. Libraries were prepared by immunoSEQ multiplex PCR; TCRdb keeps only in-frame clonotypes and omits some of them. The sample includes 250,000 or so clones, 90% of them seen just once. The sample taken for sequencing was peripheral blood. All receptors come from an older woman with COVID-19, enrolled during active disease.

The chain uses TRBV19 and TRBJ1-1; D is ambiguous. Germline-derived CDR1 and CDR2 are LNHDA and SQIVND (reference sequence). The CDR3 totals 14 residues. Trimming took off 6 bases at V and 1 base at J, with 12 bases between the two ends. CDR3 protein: CASRPPEENTEAFF. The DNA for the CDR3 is TGTGCCAGTAGACCCCCAGAGGAGAACACTGAAGCTTTCTTT.

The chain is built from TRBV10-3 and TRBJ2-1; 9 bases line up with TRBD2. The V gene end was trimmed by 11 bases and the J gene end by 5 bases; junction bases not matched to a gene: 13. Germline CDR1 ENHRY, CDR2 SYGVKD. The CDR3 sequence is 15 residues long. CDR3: CASHLGGGDHNEQFF. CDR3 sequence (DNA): TGTGCCTCCCATTTGGGCGGGGGGGATCACAATGAGCAGTTCTTC.

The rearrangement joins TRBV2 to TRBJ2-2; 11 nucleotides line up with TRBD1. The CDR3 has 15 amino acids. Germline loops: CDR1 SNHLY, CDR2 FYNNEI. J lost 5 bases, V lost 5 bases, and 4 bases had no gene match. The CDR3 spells CASSLDRGLTGELFF. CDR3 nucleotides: TGTGCCAGCAGTTTGGACAGGGGGCTGACCGGGGAGCTGTTTTTT.

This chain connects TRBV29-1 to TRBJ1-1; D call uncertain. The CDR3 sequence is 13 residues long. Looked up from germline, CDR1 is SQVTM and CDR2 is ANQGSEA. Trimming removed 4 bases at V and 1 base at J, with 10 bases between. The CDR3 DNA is TGCAGCGTTGGAAAGGGAGGGAACACTGAAGCTTTCTTT. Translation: CSVGKGGNTEAFF.

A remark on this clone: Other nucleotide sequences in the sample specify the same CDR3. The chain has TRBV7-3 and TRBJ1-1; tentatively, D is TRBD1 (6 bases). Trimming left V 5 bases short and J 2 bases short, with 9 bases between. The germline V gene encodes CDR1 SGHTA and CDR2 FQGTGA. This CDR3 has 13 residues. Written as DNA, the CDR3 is TGTGCCAGCAGCCTCGGGACAAACACTGAAGCTTTCTTT. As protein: CASSLGTNTEAFF.

CDR3 nucleotides: TGTGCCAGCAGTTACGGGGCAGGGGTGAATTCACCCCTCCACTTT. As protein: CASSYGAGVNSPLHF. V usage is TRBV6-5 and J usage is TRBJ1-6, with TRBD1 as a possible D gene (6 bases). V shed 2 bases and J shed 7 bases, with 12 bases lying between them. The CDR3 is 15 residues long. Looked up from germline, CDR1 is MNHEY and CDR2 is SVGAGI.

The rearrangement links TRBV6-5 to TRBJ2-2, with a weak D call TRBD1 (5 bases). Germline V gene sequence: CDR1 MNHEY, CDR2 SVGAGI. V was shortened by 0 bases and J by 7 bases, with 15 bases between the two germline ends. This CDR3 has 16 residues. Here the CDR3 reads CASSYSIEQVSGELFF. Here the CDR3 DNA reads TGTGCCAGCAGTTACTCCATTGAACAGGTCAGCGGGGAGCTGTTTTTT.

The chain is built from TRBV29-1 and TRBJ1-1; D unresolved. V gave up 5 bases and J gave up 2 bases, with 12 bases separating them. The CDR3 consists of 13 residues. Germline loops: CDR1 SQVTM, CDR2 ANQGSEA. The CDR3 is CSVRGSSNTEAFF. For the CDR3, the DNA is TGCAGCGTTAGAGGCAGCTCCAACACTGAAGCTTTCTTT.

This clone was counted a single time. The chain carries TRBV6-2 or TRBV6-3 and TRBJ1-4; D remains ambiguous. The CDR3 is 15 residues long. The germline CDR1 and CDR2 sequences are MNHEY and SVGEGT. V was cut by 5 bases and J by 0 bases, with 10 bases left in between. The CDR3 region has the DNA TGTGCCAGCAGTCCCTCGTCCCCAACTAATGAAAAACTGTTTTTT. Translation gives CASSPSSPTNEKLFF.

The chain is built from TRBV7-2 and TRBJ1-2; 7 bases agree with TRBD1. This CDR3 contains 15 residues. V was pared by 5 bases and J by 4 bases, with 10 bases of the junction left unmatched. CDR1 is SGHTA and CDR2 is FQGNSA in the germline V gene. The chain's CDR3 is CASSPRQGGSYGYTF. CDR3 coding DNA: TGTGCCAGCAGCCCGAGACAGGGCGGCAGCTATGGCTACACCTTC. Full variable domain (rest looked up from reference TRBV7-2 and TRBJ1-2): GAGVSQSPSNKVTEKGKDVELRCDPISGHTALYWYRQSLGQGLEFLIYFQGNSAPDKSGLPSDRFSAERTGGSVSTLTIQRTQQEDSAVYLCASSPRQGGSYGYTFGSGTRLTVV.